The entry that follows covers one TCR beta chain sequence. The data derive from a study of shared clonotypes between healthy human individuals. The germline V gene encodes CDR1 MGHRA and CDR2 YSYEKL. CDR3 length: 15 residues. V lost 3 bases to trimming and J lost 3 bases; unmatched junction nucleotides: 8. The method was immunoSEQ multiplex PCR; TCRdb's version includes in-frame clones alone and lacks a portion of them. The sample has about 2.4 million clones; 90% to 95% are singletons. The chain carries TRBV4-1 and TRBJ2-7, with 7 positions matching TRBD2. This receptor was identified in a man aged 18 to 29 in good health. Some clones in this sample may be carry-over from other donors' samples. The sequenced sample consisted of naive CD4+ T cells from PBMCs. The subset: CD45RA+ positively selected. The CDR3 spells CASSHPGLSLYEQYF. The DNA for the CDR3 is TGCGCCAGCAGCCACCCGGGACTATCGCTCTACGAGCAGTACTTC.